The T cell receptor beta chain described here comes from a study of cytomegalovirus exposure and HLA in healthy donors. This CDR3 is built from 15 residues. Germline assignment: CDR1 SGHNT and CDR2 YYREEE (reference sequence). J gave up 8 bases and V 3 bases, and 6 bases lay outside the gene matches. PCR was performed using 60 Vbeta and 13 Jbeta primers. TCRdb's table, derived via immunoSEQ multiplex PCR, lists solely in-frame clones and lacks some. Of 100,000 or so clones listed, roughly 85% are singletons. A single count supports this clone. The genes are TRBV5-4 and TRBJ1-4, with 11 bases identical to TRBD1. The sample comprised PBMCs. The TCR was taken from a man aged 25-45 years in good health and CMV-seronegative. The CDR3 here is CASSYAGTGGEKLFF. The CDR3 DNA follows: TGTGCCAGCAGCTATGCCGGGACAGGGGGAGAAAAACTGTTTTTT.